The 28 T cell receptor beta chains listed next were all sequenced from one sample in a study of T cell responses to AZD1222 COVID-19 vaccine. TCRdb keeps only in-frame clones here, not all; method: immunoSEQ multiplex PCR. This sample yields about 140,000 clones, of which about 92% are seen a single time; 12% belongs to the top ten. Source: peripheral blood, taken after recovery from COVID-19. Receptors were obtained from an adult who had recovered from COVID-19.

The V and J genes are TRBV28 and TRBJ1-5; D possibly corresponds to TRBD1 (6 bases). CDR1 and CDR2 from the germline V gene are MDHEN and SYDVKM. V was shortened by 4 bases and J by 2 bases, with 9 bases between the two germline ends. This CDR3 is 14 amino acids long. The CDR3 loop reads CASSSGQRNQPQHF. In DNA form, the CDR3 reads TGTGCCAGCAGTTCAGGACAGCGCAATCAGCCCCAGCATTTT.

The rearrangement joins TRBV9 to TRBJ2-7; 8 positions match TRBD1. After removal of 0 bases from V and 4 bases from J, the junction contained 6 bases not matched to a gene. This CDR3 comprises 15 residues. CDR1 and CDR2 (germline): SGDLS, YYNGEE. Written as DNA, the CDR3 is TGTGCCAGCAGCGTAGAGCCAGGGGGCGCGTACGAGCAGTACTTC. Residues: CASSVEPGGAYEQYF.

The chain links TRBV2 to TRBJ1-4, with 9 bases aligning to TRBD1. The CDR3 spans 15 residues. Germline V gene sequence: CDR1 SNHLY, CDR2 FYNNEI. V gave up 1 base and J gave up 10 bases; unmatched junction bases: 7. CDR3 in amino acids: CASSEGRQGGRKLFF. DNA for the CDR3: TGTGCCAGCAGTGAAGGACGACAGGGGGGTCGAAAACTGTTTTTT.

The chain links TRBV28 to TRBJ2-7; TRBD2 aligns across 12 bases. Germline assignment: CDR1 MDHEN and CDR2 SYDVKM. V trimming: 5 bases; J trimming: 9 bases; junction bases outside the gene matches: 14. The CDR3 sequence is 16 residues long. In DNA, the CDR3 is TGTGCCAGCAGTCAGACTAGCGGGAGAGCCCTACTAAGGCAGTACTTC. This gives the protein CASSQTSGRALLRQYF.

V and J are TRBV27 and TRBJ2-3; D may correspond to TRBD1 or TRBD2 (5 bases each). The CDR3 length is 16 residues. V was clipped by 8 bases and J by 5 bases, with 23 bases between them. Per germline, CDR1 MNHEY and CDR2 SMNVEV (reference sequence). CDR3 nucleotides: TGTGCCAGCCATGGGGGTGGGGGACCCTCTTTAGATACGCAGTATTTT. Its translation is CASHGGGGPSLDTQYF.

This clone was observed a single time. The V call is TRBV2, the J call TRBJ2-6; tentative D call: TRBD2 (7 bases). This CDR3 comprises 18 residues. V lost 0 bases and J 1 base, leaving 13 bases between the germline ends. Germline CDR1 is SNHLY and CDR2 is FYNNEI. The CDR3 DNA reads as TGTGCCAGCAGTGAAGCGAGGGGGAGGGGTTCTGGGGCCAACGTCCTGACTTTC. This encodes CASSEARGRGSGANVLTF.

A few counts support this clone. The chain links TRBV7-9 to TRBJ1-3; no firm D call. Per germline, CDR1 SEHNR and CDR2 FQNEAQ (reference sequence). This CDR3 spans 12 amino acids. V lost 0 bases and J 3 bases, leaving 0 bases between the germline ends. This chain's CDR3 is CASSLAGNTIYF. CDR3 DNA sequence: TGTGCCAGCAGCTTAGCTGGAAACACCATATATTTT.

This clone has only one observation. The J gene is TRBJ2-1, the V gene TRBV27; D is undetermined. With 4 bases removed from V and 6 bases from J, the gap between germline ends came to 19 bases. Looked up from germline, CDR1 is MNHEY and CDR2 is SMNVEV (reference sequence). CDR3 length: 16 residues. The CDR3 region is CASSSPSAMRFNEQFF. The CDR3, as DNA: TGTGCCAGCAGTTCCCCATCCGCCATGCGGTTCAATGAGCAGTTCTTC.

The chain combines TRBV3-1 (or the pseudogene TRBV3-2) with TRBJ1-5; D is ambiguous. Looked up from germline, CDR1 is LGHDT and CDR2 is YNNKEL (reference sequence). This CDR3 is built from 14 residues. Trimming took 2 bases from V and 4 from J, leaving 9 bases between them. CDR3 sequence reads: CASSQNRVNQPQHF. The DNA of the CDR3 is TGTGCCAGCAGCCAAAATCGGGTGAATCAGCCCCAGCATTTT.

The chain is built from TRBV5-1 and TRBJ2-2; 9 nucleotides match TRBD2. Germline CDR1 SGHRS, CDR2 YFSETQ. The CDR3 totals 16 residues. The V and J ends lost 4 bases and 1 base, in that order; junction bases with no gene match: 5. The CDR3 coding sequence is TGCGCCAGCAGCCCGAAAGCGGGAGGGAACACCGGGGAGCTGTTTTTT. Translated: CASSPKAGGNTGELFF.

The chain carries TRBV7-4 and TRBJ1-5; D unresolved. The V gene's germline CDR1 is SGHVT and CDR2 SQSDAQ. The CDR3 has 17 amino acids. V was clipped by 5 bases and J by 0 bases, with 17 bases between them. As DNA, the CDR3 is TGTGCCAGCAGCCTGTGTGGGTACATCCATAGCAATCAGCCCCAGCATTTT. It is translated as CASSLCGYIHSNQPQHF.

The rearrangement uses TRBV5-4 and TRBJ2-7, with 10 positions matching TRBD2. The germline CDR1 and CDR2 sequences are SGHNT and YYREEE (reference sequence). The ends lost 4 bases at V and 0 bases at J; junction bases unmatched: 7. CDR3 length: 16 residues. DNA of the CDR3: TGTGCCAGCAGCCGAGCAGCGGGAGGGCCCTCCTACGAGCAGTACTTC. The encoded protein is CASSRAAGGPSYEQYF.

V is TRBV28 and J is TRBJ2-3, with 8 bases identical to TRBD1. V was clipped by 8 bases and J by 1 base; unmatched bases: 5. This CDR3 has 14 amino acids. Looked up from germline, CDR1 is MDHEN and CDR2 is SYDVKM. The CDR3 coding sequence is TGTGCCAGCTTCAGGGGGCTGGGCACAGATACGCAGTATTTT. This sequence encodes CASFRGLGTDTQYF.

The V gene is TRBV27, the J gene TRBJ1-5; 8 nucleotides line up with TRBD1. CDR1 and CDR2 from the germline V gene are MNHEY and SMNVEV (reference sequence). The CDR3 consists of 15 residues. After removal of 4 bases from V and 6 bases from J, the junction contained 8 bases not matched to a gene. The chain's CDR3 is CASSSQGAPGQPQHF. In nucleotides, the CDR3 is TGTGCCAGCAGTTCCCAGGGGGCGCCCGGTCAGCCCCAGCATTTT.

The chain is built from TRBV5-1 and TRBJ1-1; tentative D call: TRBD1 (5 bases). V was trimmed by 3 bases and J by 0 bases, leaving 9 bases between them. Germline loops: CDR1 SGHRS, CDR2 YFSETQ. This CDR3 spans 14 amino acids. The CDR3 sequence: CASSWDGLNTEAFF. DNA for the CDR3: TGCGCCAGCAGCTGGGACGGATTGAACACTGAAGCTTTCTTT.

This clone was seen only a few times. This chain links TRBV3-1 (or the pseudogene TRBV3-2) with TRBJ2-1; 8 bases fit TRBD2. The V gene end was trimmed by 4 bases and the J gene end by 9 bases; junction bases not matched to a gene: 8. Germline CDR1 and CDR2: LGHDT and YNNKEL (reference sequence). The CDR3 sequence is 14 residues long. CDR3 sequence reads: CASSRLAPLGEQFF. The CDR3 coding sequence is TGTGCCAGCAGCCGACTAGCGCCCCTTGGTGAGCAGTTCTTC.

The chain links TRBV2 to TRBJ1-5; D is uncertain. From germline, CDR1 is SNHLY and CDR2 FYNNEI. V was clipped by 5 bases and J by 0 bases, with 11 bases between them. CDR3 length equals 15 residues. The CDR3 here is CASSIPPYSNQPQHF. The CDR3 DNA reads as TGTGCCAGCAGTATCCCCCCCTATAGCAATCAGCCCCAGCATTTT.

This chain joins TRBV5-6 and TRBJ1-3; no clear D gene. V was pared by 7 bases and J by 0 bases, with 8 bases between. This CDR3 has 13 amino acids. Germline V gives CDR1 SGHDT, CDR2 YYEEEE. This chain's CDR3 is CASHWSSGNTIYF. The CDR3 DNA reads as TGTGCCAGCCACTGGAGCTCTGGAAACACCATATATTTT.

This clone was counted a single time. The gene calls are TRBV7-3 and TRBJ2-5, with no clear D. CDR3 length: 13 amino acids. Germline values: CDR1 SGHTA, CDR2 FQGTGA. V dropped 3 bases and J dropped 1 base, with 6 bases sitting between them. Written as DNA, the CDR3 is TGTGCCAGCAGCTTGGGCCCCCAAGAGACCCAGTACTTC. This translates into CASSLGPQETQYF. Supplemented by reference TRBV7-3 and TRBJ2-5, the full variable domain reads GAGVSQTPSNKVTEKGKYVELRCDPISGHTALYWYRQSLGQGPEFLIYFQGTGAADDSGLPNDRFFAVRPEGSVSTLKIQRTERGDSAVYLCASSLGPQETQYFGPGTRLLVL.

The gene calls are TRBV7-9 and TRBJ2-3, with 10 bases matching TRBD2. Germline V gene lookup returns CDR1 SEHNR and CDR2 FQNEAQ (reference sequence). The V gene end was trimmed by 3 bases and the J gene end by 0 bases; junction bases not matched to a gene: 9. The CDR3 extends over 18 amino acids. The CDR3 DNA reads as TGTGCCAGCAGCTTCTTAGCGGGAGGCCCCACTAGCACAGATACGCAGTATTTT. Residues: CASSFLAGGPTSTDTQYF.

V gene TRBV27 combines with J gene TRBJ2-4; possible D gene TRBD1, 5 bases. The germline V and J ends were trimmed by 2 bases and 6 bases, with 8 bases remaining between them. CDR3 length: 13 residues. Germline lookup yields CDR1 MNHEY and CDR2 SMNVEV (reference sequence). The chain's CDR3 is CASSLITGNIQYF. The CDR3 coding sequence is TGTGCCAGCAGTTTAATCACAGGAAACATTCAGTACTTC.

CDR3 protein: CASIGGGNTGELFF. For the CDR3, the DNA is TGTGCCAGCATAGGGGGGGGAAACACCGGGGAGCTGTTTTTT. The chain employs TRBV28 and TRBJ2-2; TRBD2 might be the D (7 bases). V was clipped by 7 bases and J by 2 bases, with 11 bases between them. Germline loops: CDR1 MDHEN, CDR2 SYDVKM. This CDR3 has 14 residues.

The rearrangement links TRBV13 to TRBJ2-7; D possibly corresponds to TRBD2 (5 bases). Germline CDR1 reads PRHDT; CDR2 reads FYEKMQ (reference sequence). Between the trimmed V and J ends, which lost 2 bases and 7 bases, there was a span of 18 bases. There are 15 residues in the CDR3. The CDR3 nucleotides are TGTGCCAGCAGCTTACGAGGGAACTCCTTTGGGGAGCAGTACTTC. It specifies CASSLRGNSFGEQYF.

The chain carries TRBV6-6 and TRBJ1-3; D gene unclear. Between the trimmed V and J ends, which lost 4 bases and 7 bases, there was a span of 11 bases. The CDR3 extends over 13 amino acids. CDR1 and CDR2 from the germline V gene are MNHNY and SVGAGI (reference sequence). This CDR3 reads CASSFDPGNTIYF. The DNA of the CDR3 is TGTGCCAGCAGTTTCGACCCCGGGAACACCATATATTTT.

This chain joins TRBV6-5 and TRBJ2-2, with TRBD1 matching 11 bases. Germline CDR1 and CDR2: MNHEY and SVGAGI. The CDR3 has 14 amino acids. Trimming at V came to 6 bases and at J to 5 bases, leaving 2 bases not matched to a gene. The CDR3 protein is CASRGTGGTGELFF. In nucleotides, the CDR3 is TGTGCCAGCAGGGGGACAGGGGGGACCGGGGAGCTGTTTTTT.

V usage is TRBV9 and J usage is TRBJ2-2; unclear D gene. Germline V gene sequence: CDR1 SGDLS, CDR2 YYNGEE. The CDR3 is 15 residues long. Trimming left V 4 bases short and J 0 bases short, with 10 bases between. CDR3 sequence (DNA): TGTGCCAGCAGCTTGAGGCCTACGAACACCGGGGAGCTGTTTTTT. Residues: CASSLRPTNTGELFF.

The genes are TRBV7-8 and TRBJ1-2; a possible D gene is TRBD1 (5 bases). The germline CDR1 and CDR2 sequences are SGHVS and FQNEAQ. The V end lost 5 bases, the J end lost 4 bases, and 14 bases lay between the germline ends. The CDR3 runs to 14 residues. The CDR3 region has the DNA TGTGCCAGCAGCCCGCCTAGACAGCCCTATGGCTACACCTTC. This gives the protein CASSPPRQPYGYTF.

V gene TRBV5-1 combines with J gene TRBJ1-3, with D tentatively TRBD1 (5 bases). CDR1 is SGHRS and CDR2 is YFSETQ in the germline V gene. The CDR3 runs 14 residues. Trimming removed 0 bases at V and 6 bases at J, with 10 bases between. CDR3 sequence reads: CASSLGQGENTIYF. As DNA, the CDR3 is TGCGCCAGCAGCTTGGGGCAGGGCGAAAACACCATATATTTT.